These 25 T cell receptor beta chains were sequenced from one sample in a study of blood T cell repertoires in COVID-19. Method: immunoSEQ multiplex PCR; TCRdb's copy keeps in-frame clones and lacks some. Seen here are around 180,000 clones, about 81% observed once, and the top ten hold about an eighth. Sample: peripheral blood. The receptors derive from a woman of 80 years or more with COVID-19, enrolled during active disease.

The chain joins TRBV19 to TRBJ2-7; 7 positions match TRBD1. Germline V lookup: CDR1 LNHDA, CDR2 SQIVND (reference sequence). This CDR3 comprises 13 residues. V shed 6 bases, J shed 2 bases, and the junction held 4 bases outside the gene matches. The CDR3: CASSLGQTYEQYF. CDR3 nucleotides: TGTGCCAGTAGCTTGGGACAGACCTACGAGCAGTACTTC.

CDR3 region: CASSRAGSEQYF. DNA for the CDR3: TGTGCCAGCAGCCGGGCAGGTTCCGAGCAGTACTTC. The V and J genes are TRBV7-8 and TRBJ2-7; the D is unclear. V lost 5 bases to trimming and J lost 6 bases, with 11 bases between them. The CDR3 loop spans 12 amino acids. Germline CDR1 SGHVS, CDR2 FQNEAQ.

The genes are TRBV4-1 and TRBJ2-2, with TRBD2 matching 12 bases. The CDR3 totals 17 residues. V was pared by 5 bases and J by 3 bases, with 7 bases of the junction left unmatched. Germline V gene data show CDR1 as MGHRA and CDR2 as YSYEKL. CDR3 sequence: CASSFGLAGPDTGELFF. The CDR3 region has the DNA TGCGCCAGCAGCTTCGGACTAGCGGGGCCCGACACCGGGGAGCTGTTTTTT.

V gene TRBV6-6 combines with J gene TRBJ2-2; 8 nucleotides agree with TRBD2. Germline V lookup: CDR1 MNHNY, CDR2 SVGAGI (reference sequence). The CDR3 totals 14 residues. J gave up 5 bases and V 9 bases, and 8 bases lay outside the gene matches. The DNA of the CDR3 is TGTGCCAGTACTGGCGGGAGGAAGACCGGGGAGCTGTTTTTT. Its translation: CASTGGRKTGELFF.

CDR3 sequence: CASSDTGELFF. As DNA, the CDR3 is TGTGCCAGCAGCGACACCGGGGAGCTGTTTTTT. The genes are TRBV27 and TRBJ2-2; D gene ambiguous. Germline lookup yields CDR1 MNHEY and CDR2 SMNVEV (reference sequence). Trimming removed 6 bases from V and 3 bases from J, with 2 bases in between. CDR3 size: 11 residues.

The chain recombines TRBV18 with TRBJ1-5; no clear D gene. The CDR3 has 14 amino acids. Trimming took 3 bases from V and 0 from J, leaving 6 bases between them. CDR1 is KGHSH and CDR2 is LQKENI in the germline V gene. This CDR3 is CASSPSDSNQPQHF. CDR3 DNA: TGTGCCAGCTCACCTAGTGATAGCAATCAGCCCCAGCATTTT. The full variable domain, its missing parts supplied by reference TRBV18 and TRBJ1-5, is NAGVMQNPRHLVRRRGQEARLRCSPMKGHSHVYWYRQLPEEGLKFMVYLQKENIIDESGMPKERFSAEFPKEGPSILRIQQVVRGDSAAYFCASSPSDSNQPQHFGDGTRLSIL.

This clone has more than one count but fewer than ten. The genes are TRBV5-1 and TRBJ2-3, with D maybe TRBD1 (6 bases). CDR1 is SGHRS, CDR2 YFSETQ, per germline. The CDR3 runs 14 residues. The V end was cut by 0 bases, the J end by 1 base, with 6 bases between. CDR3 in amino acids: CASSLDRGTDTQYF. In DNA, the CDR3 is TGCGCCAGCAGCTTGGACAGGGGCACAGATACGCAGTATTTT.

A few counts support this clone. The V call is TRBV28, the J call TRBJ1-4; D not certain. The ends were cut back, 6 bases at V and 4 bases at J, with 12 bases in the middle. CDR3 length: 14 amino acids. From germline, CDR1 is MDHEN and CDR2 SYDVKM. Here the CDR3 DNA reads TGTGCCAGCAGCAAAACACGGGGTAATGAAAAACTGTTTTTT. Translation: CASSKTRGNEKLFF. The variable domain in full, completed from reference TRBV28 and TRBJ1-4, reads DVKVTQSSRYLVKRTGEKVFLECVQDMDHENMFWYRQDPGLGLRLIYFSYDVKMKEKGDIPEGYSVSREKKERFSLILESASTNQTSMYLCASSKTRGNEKLFFGSGTQLSVL.

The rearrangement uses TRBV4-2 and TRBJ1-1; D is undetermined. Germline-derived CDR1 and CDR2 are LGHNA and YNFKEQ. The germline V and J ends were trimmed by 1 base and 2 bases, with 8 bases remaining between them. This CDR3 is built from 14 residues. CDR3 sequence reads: CASSQVAGNTEAFF. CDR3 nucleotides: TGTGCCAGCAGCCAAGTGGCGGGAAACACTGAAGCTTTCTTT.

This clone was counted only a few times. The CDR3 reads CASSLGQNTDTQYF. In DNA, the CDR3 is TGTGCCAGCAGCTTAGGACAGAACACAGATACGCAGTATTTT. This chain connects TRBV5-8 to TRBJ2-3, with TRBD1 as a possible D gene (6 bases). This CDR3 region has 14 residues. Trimming took off 2 bases at V and 2 bases at J, with 9 bases between the two ends. Germline CDR1 and CDR2: SGHTS and YDEGEE.

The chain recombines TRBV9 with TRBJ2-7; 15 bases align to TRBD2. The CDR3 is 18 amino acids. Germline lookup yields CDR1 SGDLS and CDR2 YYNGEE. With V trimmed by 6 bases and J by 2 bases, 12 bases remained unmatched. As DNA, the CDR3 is TGTGCCAGCAAAGGACCGGGACTAGCGGGAGGCGCGACCTACGAGCAGTACTTC. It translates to CASKGPGLAGGATYEQYF. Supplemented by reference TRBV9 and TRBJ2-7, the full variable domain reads DSGVTQTPKHLITATGQRVTLRCSPRSGDLSVYWYQQSLDQGLQFLIQYYNGEERAKGNILERFSAQQFPDLHSELNLSSLELGDSALYFCASKGPGLAGGATYEQYFGPGTRLTVT.

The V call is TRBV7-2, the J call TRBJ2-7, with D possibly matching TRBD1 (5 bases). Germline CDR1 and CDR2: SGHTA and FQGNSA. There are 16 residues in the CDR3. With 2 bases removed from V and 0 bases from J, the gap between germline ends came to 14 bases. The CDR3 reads CASSLSQGWSSYEQYF. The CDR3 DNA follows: TGTGCCAGCAGCTTATCCCAGGGTTGGAGCTCCTACGAGCAGTACTTC.

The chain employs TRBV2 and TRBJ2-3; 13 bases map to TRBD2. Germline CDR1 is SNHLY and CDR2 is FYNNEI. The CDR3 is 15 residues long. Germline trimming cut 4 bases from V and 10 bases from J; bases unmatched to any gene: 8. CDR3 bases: TGTGCCAGCAGTGTAGAACTAGCGGGAGGGCGGGCGCAGTATTTT. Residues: CASSVELAGGRAQYF.

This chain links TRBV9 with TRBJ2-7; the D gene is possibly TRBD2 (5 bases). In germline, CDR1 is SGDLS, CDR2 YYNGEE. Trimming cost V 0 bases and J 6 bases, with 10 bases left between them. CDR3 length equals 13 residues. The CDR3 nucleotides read TGTGCCAGCAGCGTAGGAGACGGAGGCGAGCAGTACTTC. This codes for CASSVGDGGEQYF.

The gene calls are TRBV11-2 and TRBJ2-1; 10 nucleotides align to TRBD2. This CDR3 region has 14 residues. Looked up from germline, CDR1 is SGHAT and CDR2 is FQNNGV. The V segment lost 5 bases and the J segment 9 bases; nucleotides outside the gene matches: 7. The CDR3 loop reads CASSLSGRGLEQFF. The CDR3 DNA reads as TGTGCCAGCAGCCTGAGCGGGAGGGGTCTTGAGCAGTTCTTC.

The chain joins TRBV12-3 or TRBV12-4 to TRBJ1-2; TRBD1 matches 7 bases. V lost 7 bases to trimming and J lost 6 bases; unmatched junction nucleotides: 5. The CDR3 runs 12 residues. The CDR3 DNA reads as TGTGCCAGCATCACCGGGACAGATGGCTACACCTTC. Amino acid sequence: CASITGTDGYTF.

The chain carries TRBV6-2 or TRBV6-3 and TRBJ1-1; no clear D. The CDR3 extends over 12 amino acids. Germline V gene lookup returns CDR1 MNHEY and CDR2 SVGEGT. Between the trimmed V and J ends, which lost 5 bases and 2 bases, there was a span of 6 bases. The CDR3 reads CASSPPNTEAFF. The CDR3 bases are TGTGCCAGCAGTCCCCCTAACACTGAAGCTTTCTTT.

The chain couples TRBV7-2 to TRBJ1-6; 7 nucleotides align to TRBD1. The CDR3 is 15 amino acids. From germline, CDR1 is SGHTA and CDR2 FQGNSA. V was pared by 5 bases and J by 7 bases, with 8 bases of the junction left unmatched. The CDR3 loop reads CASSLTGTENSPLHF. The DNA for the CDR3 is TGTGCCAGCAGCCTCACCGGGACAGAGAATTCACCCCTCCACTTT. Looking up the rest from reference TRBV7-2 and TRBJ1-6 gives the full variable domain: GAGVSQSPSNKVTEKGKDVELRCDPISGHTALYWYRQSLGQGLEFLIYFQGNSAPDKSGLPSDRFSAERTGGSVSTLTIQRTQQEDSAVYLCASSLTGTENSPLHFGNGTRLTVT.

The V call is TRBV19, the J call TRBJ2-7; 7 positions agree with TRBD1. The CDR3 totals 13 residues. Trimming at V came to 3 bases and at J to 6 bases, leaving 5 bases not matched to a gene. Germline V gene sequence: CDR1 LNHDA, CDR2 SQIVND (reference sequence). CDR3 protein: CASSIHAGGEQYF. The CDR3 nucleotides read TGTGCCAGTAGTATTCACGCAGGGGGCGAGCAGTACTTC.

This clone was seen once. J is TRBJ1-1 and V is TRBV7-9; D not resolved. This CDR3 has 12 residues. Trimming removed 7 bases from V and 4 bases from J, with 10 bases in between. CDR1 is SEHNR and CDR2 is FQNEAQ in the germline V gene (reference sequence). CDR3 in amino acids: CASTPPITEAFF. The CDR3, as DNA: TGTGCCAGCACCCCCCCCATCACTGAAGCTTTCTTT.

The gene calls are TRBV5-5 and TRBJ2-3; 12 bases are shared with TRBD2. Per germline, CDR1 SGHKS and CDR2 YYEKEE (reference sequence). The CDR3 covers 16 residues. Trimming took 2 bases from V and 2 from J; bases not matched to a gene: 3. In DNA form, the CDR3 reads TGTGCCAGCAGCTTTCTAGCGGGGGGGCCCACAGATACGCAGTATTTT. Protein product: CASSFLAGGPTDTQYF.

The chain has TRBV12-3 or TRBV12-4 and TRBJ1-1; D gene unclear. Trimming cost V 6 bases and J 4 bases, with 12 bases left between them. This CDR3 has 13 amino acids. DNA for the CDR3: TGTGCCAGCAGGACATCGGAGGGCACTGAAGCTTTCTTT. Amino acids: CASRTSEGTEAFF.

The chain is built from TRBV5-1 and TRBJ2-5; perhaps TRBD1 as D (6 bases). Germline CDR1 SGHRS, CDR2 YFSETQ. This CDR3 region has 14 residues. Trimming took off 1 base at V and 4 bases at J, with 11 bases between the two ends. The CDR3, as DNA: TGCGCCAGCAGCTTGAGTGGGGGCCCAGAGACCCAGTACTTC. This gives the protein CASSLSGGPETQYF.

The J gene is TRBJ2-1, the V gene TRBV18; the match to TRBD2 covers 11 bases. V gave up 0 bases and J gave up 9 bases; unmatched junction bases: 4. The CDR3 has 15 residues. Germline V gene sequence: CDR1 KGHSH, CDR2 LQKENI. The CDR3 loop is CASSPPSSGGSEQFF. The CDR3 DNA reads TGTGCCAGCTCACCACCCTCTAGCGGGGGGAGTGAGCAGTTCTTC. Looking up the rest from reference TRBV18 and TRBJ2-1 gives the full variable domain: NAGVMQNPRHLVRRRGQEARLRCSPMKGHSHVYWYRQLPEEGLKFMVYLQKENIIDESGMPKERFSAEFPKEGPSILRIQQVVRGDSAAYFCASSPPSSGGSEQFFGPGTRLTVL.

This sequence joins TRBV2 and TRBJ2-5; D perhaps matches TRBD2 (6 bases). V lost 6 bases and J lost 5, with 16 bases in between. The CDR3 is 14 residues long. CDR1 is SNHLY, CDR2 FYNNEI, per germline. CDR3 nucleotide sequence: TGTGCCAGCAGCGGCGGGACCACTGGCGAGACCCAGTACTTC. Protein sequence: CASSGGTTGETQYF.